A single sample is the source of the 30 T cell receptor beta chains below, sequenced in a study of vaccination and CD4 T cells after COVID-19. These receptors' antigens are unknown. Treatment reported: approximately 9-day PBMC culture with coronavirus spike peptide pools or control peptides (ViraFEST assay). Cultured CD4+ T-cell DNA underwent Oncomine TCR Beta short-read sequencing. MiXCR, applied by TCRdb to the PCR reads, yields one record per CDR3 protein. The repertoire holds roughly 20,000 distinct CDR3 sequences, 60% seen once, with 8% to 9% in the top ten. The material sequenced was CD4+ T cells from blood, cultured in vitro, taken after SARS-CoV-2 vaccination. The source of these receptors is a human donor who had recovered from COVID-19.

This clonotype was counted once. CDR3 residues: CATETGSQETQYF. The DNA of the CDR3 is TGTGCCACCGAGACAGGATCGCAAGAGACCCAGTACTTC. The rearrangement links TRBV19 to TRBJ2-5; perhaps TRBD1 as D (6 bases). The CDR3 is 13 amino acids. CDR1 LNHDA and CDR2 SQIVND come from the germline V gene (reference sequence). V lost 10 bases and J 2 bases, leaving 14 bases between the germline ends.

The sample holds one count of this clonotype. The chain is built from TRBV27 and TRBJ1-5; D is unclear. CDR1 is MNHEY and CDR2 is SMNVEV in the germline V gene (reference sequence). V was pared by 3 bases and J by 0 bases, with 15 bases between. The CDR3 is 17 amino acids. The CDR3 sequence is CASSFQQPVYSNQPQHF. The CDR3 DNA reads as TGTGCCAGCAGTTTCCAGCAACCCGTTTATAGCAATCAGCCCCAGCATTTT.

The chain has TRBV20-1 and TRBJ1-4; TRBD1 might be the D (5 bases). Trimming removed 0 bases at V and 5 bases at J, with 10 bases between. The germline gives CDR1 DFQATT, CDR2 SNEGSKA (reference sequence). The CDR3 is 14 residues long. The CDR3, as DNA: TGCAGTGCTAGAGATCAGGGCCCCAATGAAAAACTGTTTTTT. Its translation: CSARDQGPNEKLFF.

The genes are TRBV6-1 and TRBJ2-7; 11 bases align to TRBD1. In germline, CDR1 is MNHNS, CDR2 SASEGT. This CDR3 is built from 15 residues. V shed 7 bases, J shed 4 bases, and the junction held 9 bases outside the gene matches. The CDR3 region is CASKNRGTGGYEQYF. In nucleotides, the CDR3 is TGTGCCAGCAAAAACAGAGGGACAGGGGGGTACGAGCAGTACTTC.

The rearrangement links TRBV7-9 to TRBJ2-1; D remains unclear. With 5 bases removed from V and 10 bases from J, the gap between germline ends came to 15 bases. Germline V CDR1 and CDR2: SEHNR, FQNEAQ (reference sequence). This CDR3 comprises 13 residues. CDR3 bases: TGTGCCAGCAGCCGCGGACCACCGTGGGAGCAGTTCTTC. It specifies CASSRGPPWEQFF.

The V and J genes are TRBV7-8 and TRBJ1-6; 10 bases are shared with TRBD1. CDR1 and CDR2 from the germline V gene are SGHVS and FQNEAQ. Unmatched junction bases numbered 9, after V lost 5 bases and J lost 8 bases. The CDR3 is 16 residues long. DNA of the CDR3: TGTGCCAGCAGCCTCGGGGGGGGGACAGGGGATTCACCCCTCCACTTT. Translated: CASSLGGGTGDSPLHF.

V gene TRBV2 combines with J gene TRBJ1-2, with D maybe TRBD1 (6 bases). CDR1 and CDR2 (germline): SNHLY, FYNNEI. The length of the CDR3 is 19 residues. The V end lost 2 bases, the J end lost 4 bases, and 26 bases lay between the germline ends. The CDR3 sequence: CASSESDRRLVGGPYGYTF. In DNA form, the CDR3 reads TGTGCCAGCAGTGAATCTGACCGACGCCTTGTCGGGGGCCCCTATGGCTACACCTTC.

The J gene is TRBJ2-5, the V gene TRBV19; D might be TRBD1 (6 bases). The germline V gene has CDR1 LNHDA and CDR2 SQIVND (reference sequence). Trimming removed 6 bases from V and 0 bases from J, with 14 bases in between. The CDR3 extends over 15 amino acids. The CDR3 nucleotides are TGTGCCAGTAGCCGACGCCGGGACAACCAAGAGACCCAGTACTTC. This sequence encodes CASSRRRDNQETQYF.

The chain recombines TRBV12-3 or TRBV12-4 with TRBJ1-3; TRBD1 matches 9 bases. CDR3 length equals 17 residues. Trimming removed 4 bases from V and 5 bases from J; junction bases left unmatched: 12. This chain's CDR3 is CASSSNPGTGIRNTIYF. Written as DNA, the CDR3 is TGTGCCAGCAGTTCCAACCCCGGGACAGGGATAAGAAACACCATATATTTT.

The V and J genes are TRBV6-2 or TRBV6-3 and TRBJ2-7; D call uncertain. Trimming left V 0 bases short and J 11 bases short, with 8 bases between. Germline V CDR1 and CDR2: MNHEY, SVGEGT. The CDR3 loop spans 11 amino acids. CDR3 amino acids: CASSYSRLEYF. The CDR3 DNA reads TGTGCCAGCAGTTACTCGAGGCTGGAGTACTTC.

The chain couples TRBV15 to TRBJ1-1; 9 positions agree with TRBD1. The germline V gene has CDR1 LNHNV and CDR2 YYDKDF (reference sequence). J gave up 6 bases and V 0 bases, and 8 bases lay outside the gene matches. The CDR3 is 16 residues long. This chain's CDR3 is CATSRDAGTGWAEAFF. The CDR3 DNA is TGTGCCACCAGCAGAGATGCAGGGACAGGGTGGGCTGAAGCTTTCTTT.

The rearrangement links TRBV6-1 to TRBJ2-7, with 9 bases that match TRBD2. CDR3 length: 15 residues. The J segment lost 1 base and the V segment lost 6 bases, leaving 7 bases of the junction unmatched. Per germline, CDR1 MNHNS and CDR2 SASEGT. The CDR3 loop reads CASSRAGGGSYEQYF. The CDR3 DNA reads TGTGCCAGCAGCCGAGCGGGGGGCGGGTCCTACGAGCAGTACTTC.

This clonotype appeared a few times. V gene TRBV5-6 combines with J gene TRBJ1-2; D is undetermined. CDR1 and CDR2 (germline): SGHDT, YYEEEE. Trimming removed 0 bases from V and 0 bases from J, with 9 bases in between. The CDR3 extends over 15 amino acids. The CDR3 coding sequence is TGTGCCAGCAGCTTGGTTGCTGTAACTAACTATGGCTACACCTTC. Translation gives CASSLVAVTNYGYTF.

In this sample, this clonotype turned up a few times. The chain links TRBV20-1 to TRBJ1-1; possibly TRBD1 for D (6 bases). Germline CDR1 DFQATT, CDR2 SNEGSKA (reference sequence). V gave up 2 bases and J gave up 5 bases, with 12 bases separating them. This CDR3 has 13 amino acids. This CDR3 is CSARLQGGTEAFF. CDR3 DNA: TGCAGTGCTAGACTACAGGGTGGAACTGAAGCTTTCTTT.

V is TRBV30 and J is TRBJ1-1; no firm D call. Germline V gives CDR1 GTSNPN, CDR2 SVGIG (reference sequence). The CDR3 loop spans 14 amino acids. V was shortened by 0 bases and J by 6 bases, with 14 bases between the two germline ends. The CDR3 protein is CAWSVLGKWAEAFF. The CDR3 nucleotides are TGTGCCTGGAGTGTACTTGGGAAGTGGGCTGAAGCTTTCTTT.

This clonotype was seen a handful of times. The genes are TRBV20-1 and TRBJ1-1; D gene unclear. The germline V gene has CDR1 DFQATT and CDR2 SNEGSKA (reference sequence). The ends were cut back, 0 bases at V and 0 bases at J, with 8 bases in the middle. This CDR3 has 14 amino acids. Here the CDR3 DNA reads TGCAGTGCTAGAGACATGACAATGAACACTGAAGCTTTCTTT. It specifies CSARDMTMNTEAFF.

The gene calls are TRBV6-2 or TRBV6-3 and TRBJ2-7; D tentatively fits TRBD1 or TRBD2 (7 bases each). The CDR3 sequence is 13 residues long. The ends were cut back, 9 bases at V and 2 bases at J, with 14 bases in the middle. CDR1 is MNHEY and CDR2 is SVGEGT in the germline V gene. The DNA of the CDR3 is TGTGCCAGTGGGAGGGGGCGACCCTACGAGCAGTACTTC. This encodes CASGRGRPYEQYF.

This CDR3 is CASSRDRGQGETQYF. The CDR3 DNA is TGTGCCAGCAGCCGGGACAGGGGGCAGGGGGAGACCCAGTACTTC. The J gene is TRBJ2-5, the V gene TRBV7-2, with TRBD1 matching 12 bases. The CDR3 is 15 amino acids. V gave up 5 bases and J gave up 5 bases; unmatched junction bases: 6. Germline CDR1 and CDR2: SGHTA and FQGNSA.

The CDR3 DNA reads TGTGCCAGCAGTGGGACAGGGGCCACAGATACGCAGTATTTT. As protein: CASSGTGATDTQYF. This sequence joins TRBV6-1 and TRBJ2-3; 9 bases are a match to TRBD1. The CDR3 runs 14 residues. The J segment lost 2 bases and the V segment lost 4 bases, leaving 1 base of the junction unmatched. Looked up from germline, CDR1 is MNHNS and CDR2 is SASEGT.

The chain has TRBV2 and TRBJ2-7; D possibly corresponds to TRBD1 (5 bases). The CDR3 loop spans 11 amino acids. Trimming removed 5 bases from V and 7 bases from J, with 9 bases in between. In germline, CDR1 is SNHLY, CDR2 FYNNEI. The CDR3 protein is CASSIRQEQYF. The CDR3 nucleotides read TGTGCCAGCAGTATTAGACAGGAGCAGTACTTC.

This clonotype was seen only a few times. V is TRBV27 and J is TRBJ1-1; 10 bases are shared with TRBD1. The CDR3 length is 17 residues. V dropped 7 bases and J dropped 4; count of bases not matched to a gene: 15. Germline V lookup: CDR1 MNHEY, CDR2 SMNVEV (reference sequence). The CDR3: CASTRKPGQGSGTEAFF. CDR3 DNA: TGTGCCAGCACGCGAAAACCGGGACAGGGGTCCGGCACTGAAGCTTTCTTT.

V is TRBV11-1 and J is TRBJ1-1; D is uncertain. The V gene lost 3 bases and the J gene lost 3 bases, with 2 bases spanning the gap. This CDR3 has 11 residues. Germline assignment: CDR1 SGHAT and CDR2 FQDESV (reference sequence). The CDR3 reads CASSLDTEAFF. For the CDR3, the DNA is TGTGCCAGCAGCTTGGACACTGAAGCTTTCTTT.

J is TRBJ2-3 and V is TRBV6-1; maybe TRBD2 (6 bases). Germline V gene sequence: CDR1 MNHNS, CDR2 SASEGT. The CDR3 spans 16 residues. Trimming removed 6 bases from V and 0 bases from J, with 16 bases in between. The DNA of the CDR3 is TGTGCCAGCAGAGGTCTTACGGGGGAGAGCACAGATACGCAGTATTTT. Translated, it gives CASRGLTGESTDTQYF.

This chain joins TRBV30 and TRBJ1-2, with D possibly TRBD1 on 5 matching bases. With 3 bases removed from V and 4 bases from J, the gap between germline ends came to 15 bases. Germline CDR1 GTSNPN, CDR2 SVGIG (reference sequence). The CDR3 extends over 14 amino acids. The CDR3 sequence: CAWSPREGTYGYTF. The CDR3 region has the DNA TGTGCCTGGAGCCCTAGGGAGGGGACCTATGGCTACACCTTC.

V and J are TRBV2 and TRBJ2-7; D gene ambiguous. The CDR3 is 13 residues long. Germline V gene data show CDR1 as SNHLY and CDR2 as FYNNEI. Between the trimmed V and J ends, which lost 3 bases and 7 bases, there was a span of 13 bases. The CDR3 DNA reads TGTGCCAGCAGTGATCGGTTTAGAGGAGAGCAGTACTTC. It yields the protein CASSDRFRGEQYF.

The V and J genes are TRBV6-1 and TRBJ1-2, with 9 bases matching TRBD1. The CDR3 runs 16 residues. After removal of 4 bases from V and 5 bases from J, the junction contained 11 bases not matched to a gene. Germline assignment: CDR1 MNHNS and CDR2 SASEGT. CDR3 protein: CASSATRTGTGYGYTF. The CDR3 DNA reads as TGTGCCAGCAGTGCTACAAGAACCGGGACAGGGTATGGCTACACCTTC.

V is TRBV7-8 and J is TRBJ2-3; 8 bases are shared with TRBD2. In germline, CDR1 is SGHVS, CDR2 FQNEAQ. V was clipped by 5 bases and J by 1 base; unmatched bases: 5. This CDR3 is built from 15 residues. The chain's CDR3 is CASSTTSVRTDTQYF. The CDR3 coding sequence is TGTGCCAGCAGCACGACTAGCGTTCGCACAGATACGCAGTATTTT.

The chain links TRBV7-2 to TRBJ2-7; the D gene is possibly TRBD1 (7 bases). Germline V lookup: CDR1 SGHTA, CDR2 FQGNSA. This CDR3 contains 15 residues. Trimming stripped 5 bases from V and 7 bases from J, with 21 bases between. The CDR3 sequence: CASSQSGGNGEEQYF. The DNA for the CDR3 is TGTGCCAGCAGCCAATCAGGGGGGAATGGAGAGGAGCAGTACTTC.

The rearrangement uses TRBV24-1 and TRBJ2-3; no clear D. Germline CDR1 KGHDR, CDR2 SFDVKD. The length of the CDR3 is 13 residues. V lost 4 bases to trimming and J lost 2 bases, with 6 bases between them. The CDR3 spells CATSEPITDTQYF. CDR3 in DNA: TGTGCCACCAGTGAACCCATCACAGATACGCAGTATTTT.

The table lists this clonotype with a few counts. The V gene is TRBV6-1, the J gene TRBJ1-1; 9 positions agree with TRBD1. The CDR3 has 12 amino acids. The V gene end was trimmed by 9 bases and the J gene end by 7 bases; junction bases not matched to a gene: 6. Germline values: CDR1 MNHNS, CDR2 SASEGT. The CDR3 region has the DNA TGTGCCAGTTCACAGGGGGCCATTGAAGCTTTCTTT. Its translation is CASSQGAIEAFF.